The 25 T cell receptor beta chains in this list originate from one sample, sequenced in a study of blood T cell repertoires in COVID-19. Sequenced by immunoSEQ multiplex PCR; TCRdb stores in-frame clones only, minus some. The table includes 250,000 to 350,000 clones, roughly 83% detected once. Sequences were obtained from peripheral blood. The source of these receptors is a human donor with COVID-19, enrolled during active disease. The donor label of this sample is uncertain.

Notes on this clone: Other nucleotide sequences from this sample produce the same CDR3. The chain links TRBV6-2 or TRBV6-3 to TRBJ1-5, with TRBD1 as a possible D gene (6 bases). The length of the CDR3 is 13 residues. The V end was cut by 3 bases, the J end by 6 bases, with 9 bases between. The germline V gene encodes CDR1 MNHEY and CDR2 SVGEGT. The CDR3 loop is CASSYRGGQPQHF. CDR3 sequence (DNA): TGTGCCAGCAGTTATAGGGGGGGTCAGCCCCAGCATTTT.

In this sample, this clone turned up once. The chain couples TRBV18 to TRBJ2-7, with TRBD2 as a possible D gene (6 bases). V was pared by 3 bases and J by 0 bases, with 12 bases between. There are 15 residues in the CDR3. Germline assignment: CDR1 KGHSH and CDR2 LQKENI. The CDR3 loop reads CASSPIRDSSYEQYF. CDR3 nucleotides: TGTGCCAGCTCACCCATCCGGGACTCCTCCTACGAGCAGTACTTC. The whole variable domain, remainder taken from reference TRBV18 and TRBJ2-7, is NAGVMQNPRHLVRRRGQEARLRCSPMKGHSHVYWYRQLPEEGLKFMVYLQKENIIDESGMPKERFSAEFPKEGPSILRIQQVVRGDSAAYFCASSPIRDSSYEQYFGPGTRLTVT.

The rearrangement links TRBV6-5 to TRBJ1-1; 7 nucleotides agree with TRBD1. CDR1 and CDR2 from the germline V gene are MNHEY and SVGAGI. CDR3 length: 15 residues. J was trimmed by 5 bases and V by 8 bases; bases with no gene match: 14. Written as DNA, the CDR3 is TGTGCCAGCTCCTTAGACAGGGAACCGTGGACTGAAGCTTTCTTT. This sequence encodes CASSLDREPWTEAFF.

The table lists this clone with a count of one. CDR3 coding DNA: TGTGCCAGCAGAGACTGTCGGGGCTATGGCTACACCTTC. Translating gives CASRDCRGYGYTF. The rearrangement links TRBV21-1 to TRBJ1-2. TRBV21-1 is listed as a pseudogene. The CDR3 consists of 13 residues.

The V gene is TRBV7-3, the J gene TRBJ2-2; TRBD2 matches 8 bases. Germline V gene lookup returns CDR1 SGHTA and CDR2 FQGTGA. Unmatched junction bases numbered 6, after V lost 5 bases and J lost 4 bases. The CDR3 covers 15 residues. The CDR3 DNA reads TGTGCCAGCAGCCCGGGACTAGTCGGCACCGGGGAGCTGTTTTTT. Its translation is CASSPGLVGTGELFF.

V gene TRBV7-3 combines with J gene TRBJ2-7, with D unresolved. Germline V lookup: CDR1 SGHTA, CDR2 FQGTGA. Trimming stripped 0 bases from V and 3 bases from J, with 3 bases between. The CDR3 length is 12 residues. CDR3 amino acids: CASSLTSYEQYF. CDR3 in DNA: TGTGCCAGCAGCTTAACTAGCTACGAGCAGTACTTC.

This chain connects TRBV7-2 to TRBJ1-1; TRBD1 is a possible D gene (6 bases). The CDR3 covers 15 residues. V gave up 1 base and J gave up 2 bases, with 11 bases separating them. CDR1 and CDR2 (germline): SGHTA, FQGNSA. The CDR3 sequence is CASSLGGGGNTEAFF. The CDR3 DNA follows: TGTGCCAGCAGCTTAGGTGGGGGGGGCAACACTGAAGCTTTCTTT.

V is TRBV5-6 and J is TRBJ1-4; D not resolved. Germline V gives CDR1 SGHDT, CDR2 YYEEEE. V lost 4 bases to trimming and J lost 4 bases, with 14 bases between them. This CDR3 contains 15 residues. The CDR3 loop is CASSPQAGYNEKLFF. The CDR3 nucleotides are TGTGCCAGCAGCCCCCAGGCAGGTTATAATGAAAAACTGTTTTTT.

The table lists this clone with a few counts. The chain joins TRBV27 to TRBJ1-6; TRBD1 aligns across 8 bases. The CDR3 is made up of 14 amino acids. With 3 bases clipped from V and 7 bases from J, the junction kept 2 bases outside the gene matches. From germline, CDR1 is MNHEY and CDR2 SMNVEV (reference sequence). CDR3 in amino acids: CASSFAGGNSPLHF. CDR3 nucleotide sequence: TGTGCCAGCAGTTTCGCAGGGGGCAATTCACCCCTCCACTTT.

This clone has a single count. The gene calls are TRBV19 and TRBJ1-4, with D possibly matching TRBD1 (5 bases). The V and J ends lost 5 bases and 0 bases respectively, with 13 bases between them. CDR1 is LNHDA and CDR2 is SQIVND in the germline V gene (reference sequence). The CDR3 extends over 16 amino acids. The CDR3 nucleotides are TGTGCCAGTAGTGCCTCTAGGGGTGCAACTAATGAAAAACTGTTTTTT. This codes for CASSASRGATNEKLFF.

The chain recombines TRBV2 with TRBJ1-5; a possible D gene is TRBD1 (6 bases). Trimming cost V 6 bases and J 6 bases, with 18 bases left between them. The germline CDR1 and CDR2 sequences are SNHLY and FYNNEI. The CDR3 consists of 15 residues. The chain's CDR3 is CASRGGLGAGQPQHF. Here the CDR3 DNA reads TGTGCCAGCAGGGGCGGCTTGGGGGCTGGTCAGCCCCAGCATTTT.

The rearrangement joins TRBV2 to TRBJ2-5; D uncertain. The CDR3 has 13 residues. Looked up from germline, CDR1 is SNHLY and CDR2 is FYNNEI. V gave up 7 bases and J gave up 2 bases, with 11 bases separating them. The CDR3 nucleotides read TGTGCCAGCATTACAGTCAGGCAAGAGACCCAGTACTTC. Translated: CASITVRQETQYF. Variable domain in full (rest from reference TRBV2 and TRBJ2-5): EPEVTQTPSHQVTQMGQEVILRCVPISNHLYFYWYRQILGQKVEFLVSFYNNEISEKSEIFDDQFSVERPDGSNFTLKIRSTKLEDSAMYFCASITVRQETQYFGPGTRLLVL.

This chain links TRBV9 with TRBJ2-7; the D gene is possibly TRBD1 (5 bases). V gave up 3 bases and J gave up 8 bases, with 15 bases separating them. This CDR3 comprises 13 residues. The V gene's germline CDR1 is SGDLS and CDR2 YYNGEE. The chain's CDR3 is CASSALEMGQQYF. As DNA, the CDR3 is TGTGCCAGCAGCGCCCTGGAAATGGGGCAGCAGTACTTC.

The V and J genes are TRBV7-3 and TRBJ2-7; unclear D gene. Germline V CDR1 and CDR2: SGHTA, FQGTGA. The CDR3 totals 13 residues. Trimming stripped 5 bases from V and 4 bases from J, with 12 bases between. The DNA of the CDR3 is TGTGCCAGCAGCCCGTCAGCGCGGTACGAGCAGTACTTC. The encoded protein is CASSPSARYEQYF. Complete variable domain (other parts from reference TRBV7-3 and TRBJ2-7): GAGVSQTPSNKVTEKGKYVELRCDPISGHTALYWYRQSLGQGPEFLIYFQGTGAADDSGLPNDRFFAVRPEGSVSTLKIQRTERGDSAVYLCASSPSARYEQYFGPGTRLTVT.

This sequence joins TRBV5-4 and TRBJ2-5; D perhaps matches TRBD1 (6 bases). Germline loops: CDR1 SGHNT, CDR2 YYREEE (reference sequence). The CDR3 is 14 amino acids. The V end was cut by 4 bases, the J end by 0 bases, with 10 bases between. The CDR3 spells CASSPGQYQETQYF. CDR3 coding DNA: TGTGCCAGCAGCCCTGGACAGTACCAAGAGACCCAGTACTTC.

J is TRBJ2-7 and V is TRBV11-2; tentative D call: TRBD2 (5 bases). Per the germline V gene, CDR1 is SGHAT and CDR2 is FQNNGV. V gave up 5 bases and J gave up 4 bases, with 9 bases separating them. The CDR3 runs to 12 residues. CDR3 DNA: TGTGCCAGCAGCCGGACTCAGTACGAGCAGTACTTC. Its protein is CASSRTQYEQYF. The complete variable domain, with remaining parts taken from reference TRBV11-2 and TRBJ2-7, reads EAGVAQSPRYKIIEKRQSVAFWCNPISGHATLYWYQQILGQGPKLLIQFQNNGVVDDSQLPKDRFSAERLKGVDSTLKIQPAKLEDSAVYLCASSRTQYEQYFGPGTRLTVT.

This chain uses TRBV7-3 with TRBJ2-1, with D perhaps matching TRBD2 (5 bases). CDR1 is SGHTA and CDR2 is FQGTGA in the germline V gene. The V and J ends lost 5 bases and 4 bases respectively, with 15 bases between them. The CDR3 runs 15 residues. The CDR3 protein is CASSPPSGSYNEQFF. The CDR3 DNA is TGTGCCAGCAGCCCCCCAAGCGGTTCTTACAATGAGCAGTTCTTC. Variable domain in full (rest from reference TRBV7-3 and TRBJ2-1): GAGVSQTPSNKVTEKGKYVELRCDPISGHTALYWYRQSLGQGPEFLIYFQGTGAADDSGLPNDRFFAVRPEGSVSTLKIQRTERGDSAVYLCASSPPSGSYNEQFFGPGTRLTVL.

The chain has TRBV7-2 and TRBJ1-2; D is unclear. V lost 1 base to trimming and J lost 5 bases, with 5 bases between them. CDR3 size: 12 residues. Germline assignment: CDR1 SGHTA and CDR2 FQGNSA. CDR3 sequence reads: CASSLGGYGYTF. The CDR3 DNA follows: TGTGCCAGCAGCTTAGGAGGGTATGGCTACACCTTC.

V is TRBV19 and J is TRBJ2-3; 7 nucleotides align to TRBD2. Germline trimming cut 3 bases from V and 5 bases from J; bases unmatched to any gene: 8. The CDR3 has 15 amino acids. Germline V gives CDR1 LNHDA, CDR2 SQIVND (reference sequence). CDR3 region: CASSIPREVRDTQYF. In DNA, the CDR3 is TGTGCCAGTAGTATTCCTCGGGAGGTGAGAGATACGCAGTATTTT.

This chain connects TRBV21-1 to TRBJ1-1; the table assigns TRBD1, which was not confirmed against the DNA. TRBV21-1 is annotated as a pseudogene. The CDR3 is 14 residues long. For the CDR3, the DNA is TGTGCCAGCAGCAAAAACAGGTTGAACACTGAAGCTTTCTTT. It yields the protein CASSKNRLNTEAFF.

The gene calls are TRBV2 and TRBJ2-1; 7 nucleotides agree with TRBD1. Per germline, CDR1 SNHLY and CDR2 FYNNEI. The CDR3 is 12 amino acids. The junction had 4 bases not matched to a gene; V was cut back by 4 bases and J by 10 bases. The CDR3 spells CASSVEGGEQFF. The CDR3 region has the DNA TGTGCCAGCAGTGTCGAAGGGGGCGAGCAGTTCTTC.

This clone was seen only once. For the CDR3, the DNA is TGTGCCAGCAGCCAGGCCCCGGGACTCCAGAACGGTGAGCAGTTCTTC. Translated: CASSQAPGLQNGEQFF. J is TRBJ2-1 and V is TRBV3-1 (or the pseudogene TRBV3-2); TRBD2 might be the D (6 bases). CDR1 and CDR2 (germline): LGHDT, YNNKEL (reference sequence). The CDR3 is 16 residues long. V was pared by 3 bases and J by 9 bases, with 21 bases between.

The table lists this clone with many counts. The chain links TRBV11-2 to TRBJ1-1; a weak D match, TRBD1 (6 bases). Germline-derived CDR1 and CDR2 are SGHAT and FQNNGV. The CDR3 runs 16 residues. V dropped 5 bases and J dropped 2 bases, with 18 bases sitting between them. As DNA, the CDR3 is TGTGCCAGCAGCCTCACCTTAACGACAGGCAACACTGAAGCTTTCTTT. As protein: CASSLTLTTGNTEAFF.

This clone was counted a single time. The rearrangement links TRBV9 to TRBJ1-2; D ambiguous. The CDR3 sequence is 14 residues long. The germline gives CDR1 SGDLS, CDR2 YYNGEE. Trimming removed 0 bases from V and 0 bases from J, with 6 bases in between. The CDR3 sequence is CASSVAGANYGYTF. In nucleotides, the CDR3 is TGTGCCAGCAGCGTAGCCGGGGCTAACTATGGCTACACCTTC.

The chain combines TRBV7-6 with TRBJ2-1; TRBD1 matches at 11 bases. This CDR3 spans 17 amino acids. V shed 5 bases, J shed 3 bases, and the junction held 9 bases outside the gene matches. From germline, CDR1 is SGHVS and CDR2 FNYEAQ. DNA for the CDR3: TGTGCCAGCAGCCTCGGACAGGGGGCGGGGGTCTACAATGAGCAGTTCTTC. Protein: CASSLGQGAGVYNEQFF.